This TCR beta chain comes out of a study of cytomegalovirus exposure and HLA in healthy donors. The V end was cut by 5 bases, the J end by 0 bases, with 14 bases between. In germline, CDR1 is SGHVS, CDR2 FNYEAQ. The CDR3 contains 16 residues. Primers included in the PCR were 60 Vbeta and 13 Jbeta primers. Measured with immunoSEQ multiplex PCR; TCRdb has only the in-frame clones, and not every one. Reported are roughly 34,000 clones; the ten largest clones contain under 4.5%. Specimen: PBMCs. The source of this sequence is a man aged 40-49 years in good health and CMV-seronegative. The chain uses TRBV7-6 and TRBJ2-1, with D uncertain. Here the CDR3 reads CASSPIRSPSYNEQFF. The CDR3 DNA reads TGTGCCAGCAGCCCGATTCGTAGTCCCTCCTACAATGAGCAGTTCTTC. Full variable domain (remainder filled in from reference TRBV7-6 and TRBJ2-1): GAGVSQSPRYKVTKRGQDVALRCDPISGHVSLYWYRQALGQGPEFLTYFNYEAQQDKSGLPNDRFSAERPEGSISTLTIQRTEQRDSAMYRCASSPIRSPSYNEQFFGPGTRLTVL.